One and the same sample provided the 13 T cell receptor beta chains below, sequenced in a study of T cell responses to AZD1222 COVID-19 vaccine. Assay used: immunoSEQ multiplex PCR; TCRdb lists only in-frame clones, some missing. Altogether approximately 140,000 clones are present, more than 80% being singletons, with the ten largest covering around 3.1%. The sequencing used peripheral blood, collected 28 days after the second AZD1222 dose. These receptors all stem from an adult who received the AZD1222 COVID-19 vaccine.

The CDR3, as DNA: TGTGCCAGCAGCCCTACTAGCGGGAGAATCCGAGAGACCCAGTACTTC. As protein: CASSPTSGRIRETQYF. The chain links TRBV14 to TRBJ2-5, with 11 bases identical to TRBD2. Trimming took 4 bases from V and 4 from J; bases not matched to a gene: 8. Germline V gives CDR1 SGHDN, CDR2 FVKESK. CDR3 length: 16 amino acids. Looking up the rest from reference TRBV14 and TRBJ2-5 gives the full variable domain: EAGVTQFPSHSVIEKGQTVTLRCDPISGHDNLYWYRRVMGKEIKFLLHFVKESKQDESGMPNNRFLAERTGGTYSTLKVQPAELEDSGVYFCASSPTSGRIRETQYFGPGTRLLVL.

The V and J genes are TRBV15 and TRBJ1-1; D is perhaps TRBD1 (6 bases). The CDR3 consists of 14 residues. CDR1 is LNHNV and CDR2 is YYDKDF in the germline V gene (reference sequence). The V end was cut by 3 bases, the J end by 5 bases, with 13 bases between. The CDR3 sequence: CATSRDFQGTEAFF. DNA for the CDR3: TGTGCCACCAGCAGGGATTTCCAGGGGACTGAAGCTTTCTTT.

The CDR3 loop reads CAIKLAGKVEQYF. CDR3 coding DNA: TGTGCCATAAAACTAGCGGGAAAGGTCGAGCAGTACTTC. J is TRBJ2-7 and V is TRBV12-3 or TRBV12-4; 10 bases agree with TRBD2. V shed 10 bases, J shed 6 bases, and the junction held 9 bases outside the gene matches. The CDR3 has 13 residues.

J is TRBJ1-2 and V is TRBV10-3, with D possibly TRBD1 on 6 matching bases. The CDR3 runs 13 residues. Trimming removed 2 bases at V and 6 bases at J, with 10 bases between. Germline lookup yields CDR1 ENHRY and CDR2 SYGVKD. CDR3 amino acids: CAISEGGANGYTF. CDR3 sequence (DNA): TGTGCCATCAGTGAGGGGGGGGCAAATGGCTACACCTTC.

CDR3 sequence (DNA): TGTGCCAGCAGCCTCGCTCTGGCCTCTGGAAACACCATATATTTT. Its protein product is CASSLALASGNTIYF. The gene calls are TRBV27 and TRBJ1-3; D unresolved. V lost 6 bases and J 0 bases, leaving 12 bases between the germline ends. The CDR3 runs to 15 residues. CDR1 is MNHEY, CDR2 SMNVEV, per germline (reference sequence).

The J gene is TRBJ1-1, the V gene TRBV7-9; TRBD1 is a possible D gene (5 bases). The CDR3 length is 13 residues. CDR1 and CDR2 (germline): SEHNR, FQNEAQ (reference sequence). With 6 bases removed from V and 3 bases from J, the gap between germline ends came to 11 bases. The CDR3 region has the DNA TGTGCCAGCAGTTTCAGGGTCGACACTGAAGCTTTCTTT. This codes for CASSFRVDTEAFF.

V is TRBV5-1 and J is TRBJ2-3, with D perhaps given as TRBD1 or TRBD2 (6 bases each). This CDR3 region has 15 residues. Between the trimmed V and J ends, which lost 7 bases and 1 base, there was a span of 16 bases. CDR1 and CDR2 from the germline V gene are SGHRS and YFSETQ. CDR3 sequence (DNA): TGCGCCAGCTCGGAGGGGGGAGTGCGCACAGATACGCAGTATTTT. Translation: CASSEGGVRTDTQYF.

CDR3 nucleotides: TGTGCCAGCAGTGAAGGGACTCTCTCCTACAATGAGCAGTTCTTC. It specifies CASSEGTLSYNEQFF. V and J are TRBV6-1 and TRBJ2-1, with TRBD2 as a possible D gene (5 bases). The CDR3 is made up of 15 amino acids. The germline CDR1 and CDR2 sequences are MNHNS and SASEGT. Trimming removed 1 base from V and 0 bases from J, with 7 bases in between.

This sequence joins TRBV5-5 and TRBJ2-7, with D unclear. CDR1 is SGHKS and CDR2 is YYEKEE in the germline V gene (reference sequence). The CDR3 has 13 residues. V was shortened by 3 bases and J by 0 bases, with 7 bases between the two germline ends. The DNA of the CDR3 is TGTGCCAGCAGCTGGATAAACTCCTACGAGCAGTACTTC. It specifies CASSWINSYEQYF.

The chain couples TRBV5-4 to TRBJ1-1; D is unresolved. The CDR3 runs to 14 residues. V shed 4 bases and J shed 4 bases, with 14 bases lying between them. CDR1 SGHNT and CDR2 YYREEE come from the germline V gene (reference sequence). CDR3 sequence (DNA): TGTGCCAGCAGCCCGGGAGGGTTGGGCACTGAAGCTTTCTTT. Translating gives CASSPGGLGTEAFF. Variable domain in full (rest from reference TRBV5-4 and TRBJ1-1): ETGVTQSPTHLIKTRGQQVTLRCSSQSGHNTVSWYQQALGQGPQFIFQYYREEENGRGNFPPRFSGLQFPNYSSELNVNALELDDSALYLCASSPGGLGTEAFFGQGTRLTVV.

CDR3 sequence reads: CASSSPGGGAVAGDEQYF. In nucleotides, the CDR3 is TGTGCCAGCAGCTCCCCGGGGGGGGGAGCGGTAGCAGGCGACGAGCAGTACTTC. The V and J genes are TRBV7-8 and TRBJ2-7, with 8 bases aligning to TRBD2. Looked up from germline, CDR1 is SGHVS and CDR2 is FQNEAQ. The CDR3 contains 18 residues. Trimming cost V 4 bases and J 5 bases; bases outside gene matches: 19.

The J gene is TRBJ1-6, the V gene TRBV6-5; D perhaps matches TRBD1 (6 bases). The CDR3 sequence is 15 residues long. V lost 6 bases, J lost 5 bases, and 14 bases lay in between. Looked up from germline, CDR1 is MNHEY and CDR2 is SVGAGI. CDR3 region: CASSREGHHNSPLHF. The CDR3 DNA reads as TGTGCCAGCAGCCGCGAGGGACACCATAATTCACCCCTCCACTTT.

The V call is TRBV6-9, the J call TRBJ1-1, with D unresolved. Germline V gene sequence: CDR1 MNHGY, CDR2 SVAAGI. The CDR3 runs 13 residues. V was trimmed by 4 bases and J by 3 bases, leaving 9 bases between them. The CDR3: CASSWAIDTEAFF. Written as DNA, the CDR3 is TGTGCCAGCAGTTGGGCTATCGACACTGAAGCTTTCTTT.